These T cell receptor beta chains were read from a single sample in a study of blood T cells in healthy people across ages. TCRdb re-called the 5' RACE reads with MiXCR, one entry per CDR3 protein. The top ten hold 20% to 25% of the sample, which has 1.5 million to 2 million distinct CDR3 sequences, more than 35% seen once. The sequenced sample consisted of blood. Receptors were obtained from a human donor in good health. Each CDR3 is given with its conserved first and last residue. A D gene is named only where the DNA matches it firmly. For some rows the clone size is stated as once, few or many, or as a class when expanded; others skip it.

clone_size d_call j_call v_call cdr3_nt cdr3_aa
NA NA TRBJ2-1 TRBV29-1 TGCAGCGTTGAAGTTTTTGGGACACCGTTCTTC CSVEVFGTPFF
NA TRBD2 TRBJ2-3 TRBV5-4 TGTGCCGGCAGCCAAGCCGGGACTAGGTTGGGAGATACGCAGTATTTT CAGSQAGTRLGDTQYF
once NA TRBJ2-3 TRBV9 TGTGCCAGCAGCGTCTACGAACTTACAGATACGCAGTATTTT CASSVYELTDTQYF
NA NA TRBJ1-2 TRBV9 TGTGCCAGCAGCGTAGTGGGCCAGGGGAACTATGGCTACACCTTC CASSVVGQGNYGYTF
NA NA TRBJ2-5 TRBV11-2 TGTGCCGGCAGCTTACTAAGTAGCGTGGAGACCCAGTACTTC CAGSLLSSVETQYF
NA NA TRBJ2-5 TRBV25-1 TGTGCCAGCAATCGGGCAGGGCACGAGACCCAGTACTTC CASNRAGHETQYF
NA NA TRBJ1-1 TRBV7-2 TGTGCCAGCAGCTTAAGAGGTTCTAGGGCGGACACTGAAGCTTTCTTT CASSLRGSRADTEAFF
NA NA TRBJ2-3 TRBV7-9 TGTGCCAGCAGCTTAGTATTAGTGGTCACAGATACGCAGTATTTT CASSLVLVVTDTQYF
few NA TRBJ2-3 TRBV10-3 TGTGCCATCAGTGTGGGAGCTAGCACAGATACGCAGTATTTT CAISVGASTDTQYF
NA TRBD1 TRBJ2-7 TRBV29-1 TGCAGCGCCCGGTGGGGACAGCTGAATTACGAGCAGTACTTC CSARWGQLNYEQYF
NA NA TRBJ2-3 TRBV4-2 TGTGCCAGCAGCCAAGGCCCCTTATTTGGAGATACGCAGTATTTT CASSQGPLFGDTQYF
NA TRBD1 TRBJ2-5 TRBV13 TGTGCCAGCAGCTTCCACACAGGGGAAGAGACCCAGTACTTC CASSFHTGEETQYF
NA NA TRBJ2-5 TRBV6-5 TGTGTCAGCAGTTACCCGAGTAAGCGGGAGACCCAGTACTTC CVSSYPSKRETQYF
few TRBD2 TRBJ2-7 TRBV20-1 TGCAGTGCTAGGGACAGCGGGGGCCTCCGCTACGAGCAGTACTTC CSARDSGGLRYEQYF
NA NA TRBJ2-6 TRBV3-1 TGTGCCAGCAGCCAATCTCCTGGAAGCTCTGGGGCCAACGTCCTGACTTTC CASSQSPGSSGANVLTF
few NA TRBJ2-7 TRBV20-1 TGCAGTGCTAGAGATAGGGGGGCGGGATACGAGCAGTACTTC CSARDRGAGYEQYF
few TRBD1 TRBJ2-3 TRBV12-3/TRBV12-4 TGTGCCAGCAGTTTAGGGGGGACAGCCAAAGATACGCAGTATTTT CASSLGGTAKDTQYF
NA TRBD1 TRBJ2-6 TRBV28 TGTGCCAGCAGTTACCCGGGACAGGAGACAACCAACGTCCTGACTTTC CASSYPGQETTNVLTF
many NA TRBJ2-5 TRBV29-1 TGCAGCGTTCAATCAGGACTCAAAGAGACCCAGTACTTC CSVQSGLKETQYF
NA TRBD1 TRBJ2-3 TRBV6-2/TRBV6-3 TGTGCCAGTAGGGACAGCGGAGGTCCAGATACGCAGTATTTT CASRDSGGPDTQYF
few NA TRBJ1-6 TRBV12-3/TRBV12-4 TGTGCCAGCAGTCCCGCTGTCGGTGGCCCCCTCCACTTT CASSPAVGGPLHF
NA NA TRBJ2-5 TRBV2 TGTGCCAGCAGGAGGGCTATGTCGACCCAGTACTTC CASRRAMSTQYF
NA TRBD1 TRBJ1-1 TRBV4-1 TGCGCCAGCAGCCAACGGACAGGGCTAGAAGCTTTCTTT CASSQRTGLEAFF
few NA TRBJ2-7 TRBV15 TGTGCCACCAGCAGAGACCTTGATGTGGGGGGAGTGCAGTACTTC CATSRDLDVGGVQYF
NA NA TRBJ2-3 TRBV7-3 TGTGCCAGCAGCGTCCAAGGGGGAGGGGCGGATACGCAGTATTTT CASSVQGGGADTQYF
many NA TRBJ2-3 TRBV27 TGTGCCAGCAGTTTATATGCGGGTGTCACAGATACGCAGTATTTT CASSLYAGVTDTQYF
few TRBD1 TRBJ1-2 TRBV20-1 TGCAGTGCCACAGGGGAACCCTATGGCTACACCTTC CSATGEPYGYTF
NA NA TRBJ2-6 TRBV25-1 TGTGCCAGCACGGATGGGCGGACTGGGGCCAACGTCCTGACTTTC CASTDGRTGANVLTF
many NA TRBJ1-2 TRBV7-2 TGTGCCAGCAGCTTAAGATATGGCTACACCTTC CASSLRYGYTF
NA NA TRBJ1-5 TRBV6-1 TGTGCCAGCAGTGAACATGTGAGCCAGCCCCAGCATTTT CASSEHVSQPQHF
many TRBD1 TRBJ2-7 TRBV6-5 TGTGCCAGCAGTTGGATGACAGGGGATTACCCCTACGAGCAGTACTTC CASSWMTGDYPYEQYF
NA NA TRBJ2-7 TRBV7-2 TGTGCCAGCAGCGTACACACTTACGAGCAGTACTTC CASSVHTYEQYF
few TRBD1 TRBJ2-7 TRBV7-2 TGTGCCAGCAGGAGCTCGGGACAGGGGCTGTACGAGCAGTACTTC CASRSSGQGLYEQYF
few NA TRBJ2-7 TRBV20-1 TGCAGTGCTAGACCGCCGACAGTCCGCTACGAGCAGTACTTC CSARPPTVRYEQYF
NA TRBD2 TRBJ2-3 TRBV7-3 TGTGCCAGCAGCTTATGGGGCGGGGGGGCCCCAGATACGCAGTATTTT CASSLWGGGAPDTQYF
NA NA TRBJ1-2 TRBV5-1 TGCGCCAGCAGCGGCTCCCTCACAGACCATTATGGCTACACCTTC CASSGSLTDHYGYTF
few NA TRBJ1-1 TRBV29-1 TGCAGCGCCGACACCTCCCGGGTAGGAGCTTTCTTT CSADTSRVGAFF
NA NA TRBJ1-1 TRBV20-1 TGCAGTGGGAGGGGTCCCGCGATTGGGTTAGTCGGCACTGAAGCTTTCTTT CSGRGPAIGLVGTEAFF
few NA TRBJ2-1 TRBV20-1 TGCAGTGCTTATGACACAGGGATCGGAACAAATGAGCAGTTCTTC CSAYDTGIGTNEQFF
few TRBD2 TRBJ2-5 TRBV7-2 TGTGCCAGCAGCTCCCTGGGACTAGCGGGGGAGGAAGGAGAGACCCAGTACTTC CASSSLGLAGEEGETQYF
NA NA TRBJ1-5 TRBV18 TGTGCCAGCTCACCGGCCACCGATCAGCCCCAGCATTTT CASSPATDQPQHF
few TRBD1 TRBJ2-7 TRBV5-1 TGCGCCAGCAGCCCCGGAGACTACGAGACAGGGTTCTACGAGCAGTACTTC CASSPGDYETGFYEQYF
NA NA TRBJ2-4 TRBV5-1 TGCGCCAGCAGCCAACTGACGGGACTAGCCAAAAACATTCAGTACTTC CASSQLTGLAKNIQYF
few TRBD1 TRBJ2-1 TRBV10-3 TGTGCCATCAGAGTACTCCAGGGGGATAGTCACAATGAGCAGTTCTTC CAIRVLQGDSHNEQFF
few NA TRBJ1-5 TRBV7-8 TGTGCCAGCAGCCAAGCCGACAATCAGCCCCAGCATTTT CASSQADNQPQHF
NA NA TRBJ1-4 TRBV13 TGTGCCAGCAGCTTAAGTCGCCCTTCGGGCGGAAAACTGTTTTTT CASSLSRPSGGKLFF
NA NA TRBJ1-3 TRBV5-1 TGCGCCAGCAGCTTGGAAGGCTACTCTGGAAACACCATATATTTT CASSLEGYSGNTIYF
NA TRBD1 TRBJ1-1 TRBV29-1 TGCAGCGTTGAGACGGACAGGGTGAACACTGAAGCTTTCTTT CSVETDRVNTEAFF
few NA TRBJ1-1 TRBV5-1 TGCGCCAGCAGCTTATTCGACAGTATGAACACTGAAGCTTTCTTT CASSLFDSMNTEAFF
NA TRBD2 TRBJ2-3 TRBV11-2 TGTGCCAGCAGCTTAAAAGCGGGGGGCTATATTAGCACAGATACGCAGTATTTT CASSLKAGGYISTDTQYF
NA TRBD1 TRBJ2-3 TRBV9 TGTGCCAGCAGCGCCAACAGGGGGCGCGACTCAGATACGCAGTATTTT CASSANRGRDSDTQYF
many NA TRBJ2-7 TRBV20-1 TGCAGTGCTCGGACTAATTTGGTAGGCGAGCAGTACTTC CSARTNLVGEQYF
few NA TRBJ2-5 TRBV15 TGTGCCACCAGCGAGACAGAGAGTTTTCAAGAGACCCAGTACTTC CATSETESFQETQYF
few TRBD2 TRBJ2-5 TRBV12-3/TRBV12-4 TGTGCCAGCAGTTGGGGACTAGCGGGGGATATGACCCAGTACTTC CASSWGLAGDMTQYF